Listed below are T cell receptor beta chains from one sample, sequenced in a study of blood T cells in healthy people across ages. TCRdb passed the 5' RACE reads through MiXCR, listing each CDR3 protein once. The sample includes over 600,000 distinct CDR3 sequences, roughly 21% of them seen just once. Input material: blood. These receptors all stem from a man aged 65 to 79 in good health. The conserved cysteine and the conserved F or W are not part of the CDR3 here. The order of the fields is J gene, clone size, V gene, CDR3 protein. The listing skips clone size in some rows; elsewhere it reads once, few, many or a size class.

J: TRBJ2-1; size: few; V: TRBV7-3; CDR3: ASSLLLGDNEQF
J: TRBJ2-3; size: many; V: TRBV28; CDR3: ASSHNPFFLDADTQY
J: NA; size: few; V: TRBV6-4; CDR3: ASSDSTGAYNEQF
J: TRBJ2-1; size: many; V: TRBV19; CDR3: ASSSVQGLGEQF
J: TRBJ2-7; size: NA; V: TRBV7-9; CDR3: ASSLTSLTYEQY
J: TRBJ2-6; size: NA; V: TRBV7-6; CDR3: ASGFLSLGANVLT
J: TRBJ1-4; size: few; V: TRBV5-1; CDR3: ASSGGQTNEKLF
J: TRBJ2-5; size: few; V: TRBV24-1; CDR3: ATSDFSGNQETQY
J: TRBJ2-4; size: NA; V: TRBV3-1; CDR3: ASSQDQQGWLD
J: TRBJ2-4; size: NA; V: TRBV7-2; CDR3: ASSAGLAGGPVKNIQY
J: TRBJ1-1; size: NA; V: TRBV6-2/TRBV6-3; CDR3: ASTLIPGQGTTEAF
J: TRBJ2-7; size: NA; V: TRBV12-3/TRBV12-4; CDR3: ASSFEGGLVGEEQY
J: NA; size: few; V: TRBV3-1; CDR3: ASSYGTSGRAYEQY
J: TRBJ2-7; size: once; V: TRBV23-1; CDR3: ASSQSKRLFYEQY
J: TRBJ2-5; size: many; V: TRBV4-3; CDR3: ASSRNSGETQY
J: NA; size: NA; V: TRBV5-1; CDR3: ASSLAEGRAGEQF
J: TRBJ1-4; size: NA; V: TRBV29-1; CDR3: SVGGQGWEKLF
J: TRBJ1-4; size: many; V: TRBV5-1; CDR3: ASSLEGARAFNEKLF
J: TRBJ2-1; size: NA; V: TRBV5-1; CDR3: ASSLSWVAGGHNEQF
J: TRBJ2-3; size: NA; V: TRBV20-1; CDR3: SAISRSQRASTDTQY
J: TRBJ2-4; size: NA; V: TRBV28; CDR3: ADGWAKNIQY
J: TRBJ1-2; size: NA; V: TRBV3-1; CDR3: ASSQRDYGYT
J: TRBJ1-2; size: many; V: TRBV20-1; CDR3: SARRGQGSDGYT
J: TRBJ2-7; size: few; V: TRBV5-1; CDR3: ASRPGQGLYYEQY
J: TRBJ1-1; size: NA; V: TRBV11-2; CDR3: ASSHAGGGTEAF
J: TRBJ2-5; size: NA; V: TRBV5-5; CDR3: ASSLGVTVETQY
J: TRBJ2-3; size: NA; V: TRBV5-4; CDR3: ASSWRASSTDTQY
J: TRBJ2-4; size: few; V: TRBV5-4; CDR3: ASSSATSGRSKNIQY
J: NA; size: few; V: TRBV4-3; CDR3: ASSQDGVNEQF
J: TRBJ1-4; size: few; V: TRBV18; CDR3: ASSPRKANEKLF
J: TRBJ2-1; size: few; V: TRBV14; CDR3: ASSQPGLAGVNEQF
J: TRBJ2-7; size: few; V: TRBV5-7; CDR3: ASSSDSQEQY
J: TRBJ2-1; size: NA; V: TRBV6-5; CDR3: ASSYSDQSSYNEQF
J: TRBJ2-1; size: many; V: TRBV12-3/TRBV12-4; CDR3: ASSLPRQVLEQF
J: TRBJ2-1; size: many; V: TRBV4-1; CDR3: ASRSYQDRASDEQF
J: TRBJ2-3; size: NA; V: TRBV20-1; CDR3: STDTGTGEDTQY
J: TRBJ1-4; size: NA; V: TRBV20-1; CDR3: SARPVTGAYNEKLF
J: TRBJ2-7; size: few; V: TRBV11-2; CDR3: ASSISDDYEQY
J: TRBJ1-2; size: few; V: TRBV27; CDR3: ASSSSTSAGIGYT
J: TRBJ2-1; size: few; V: TRBV6-2/TRBV6-3; CDR3: ASSLNADGEF
J: TRBJ2-1; size: NA; V: TRBV7-9; CDR3: ASSLKGDGNEQF
J: NA; size: NA; V: TRBV11-3; CDR3: ASSLGAGDGNEQF
J: TRBJ1-4; size: NA; V: TRBV2; CDR3: ASSEMGNRGEKLF
J: TRBJ2-2; size: NA; V: TRBV5-7; CDR3: ASSLGVPTGELF
J: TRBJ2-1; size: few; V: TRBV25-1; CDR3: ASSEIEQARNEQF
J: TRBJ2-1; size: few; V: TRBV7-9; CDR3: ASIPGRGHAYEQF
J: TRBJ2-1; size: few; V: TRBV13; CDR3: ASSLLGGNLGNEQF
J: TRBJ2-7; size: NA; V: TRBV11-2; CDR3: ASSLPSGSGSYEQY
J: TRBJ2-7; size: few; V: TRBV11-2; CDR3: TSSRIGTDGHEQY
J: TRBJ2-2; size: NA; V: TRBV20-1; CDR3: SARGDAGGSNTGELF
J: TRBJ2-7; size: NA; V: TRBV2; CDR3: ASSRIWVSSYEQY
J: TRBJ1-1; size: NA; V: TRBV3-1; CDR3: ASSPGRGRAEAF
J: TRBJ2-1; size: NA; V: TRBV7-6; CDR3: ASSGPETSTNYNEQF
J: TRBJ2-1; size: NA; V: TRBV20-1; CDR3: SARDGGRGYNEQF
J: TRBJ2-7; size: NA; V: TRBV25-1; CDR3: ASSDLFEQY